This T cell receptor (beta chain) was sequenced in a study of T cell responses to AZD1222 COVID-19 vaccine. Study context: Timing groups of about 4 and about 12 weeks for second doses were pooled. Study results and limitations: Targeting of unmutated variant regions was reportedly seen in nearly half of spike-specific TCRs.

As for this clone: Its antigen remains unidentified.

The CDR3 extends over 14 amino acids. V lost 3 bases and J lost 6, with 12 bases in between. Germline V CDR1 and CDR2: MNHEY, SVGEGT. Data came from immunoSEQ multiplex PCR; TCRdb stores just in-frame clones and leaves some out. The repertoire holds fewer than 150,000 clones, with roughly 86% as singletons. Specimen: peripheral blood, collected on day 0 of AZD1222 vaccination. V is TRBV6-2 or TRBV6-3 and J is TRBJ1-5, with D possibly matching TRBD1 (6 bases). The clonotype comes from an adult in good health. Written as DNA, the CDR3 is TGTGCCAGCAGTTATTCAGGGGAAGCTCAGCCCCAGCATTTT. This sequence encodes CASSYSGEAQPQHF.